A single sample is the source of the 3 T cell receptor beta chains below, sequenced in a study of shared clonotypes between healthy human individuals. The assay was immunoSEQ multiplex PCR, and TCRdb's table has in-frame clones only and misses some. The profile shows approximately 600,000 clones, approximately 95% of them singletons. Naive-designated CD8 cells lacked CD45RO, were positively enriched for CCR7, and omitted terminally differentiated effector memory CD45RA+ cells. Source material: naive CD8+ T cells sorted from blood. The source is a woman aged 25 to 45 in good health.

CDR3 in DNA: TGTGCCAGTAGCCACGCCGGGACAGGATATGGCTACACCTTC. Protein sequence: CASSHAGTGYGYTF. The chain recombines TRBV19 with TRBJ1-2; 8 nucleotides align to TRBD1. The CDR3 covers 14 residues. Germline V lookup: CDR1 LNHDA, CDR2 SQIVND (reference sequence). Unmatched junction bases numbered 8, after V lost 6 bases and J lost 5 bases.

A few counts support this clone. The rearrangement joins TRBV30 to TRBJ1-5; TRBD1 aligns across 7 bases. J lost 1 base, V lost 5 bases, and 5 bases had no gene match. CDR1 is GTSNPN, CDR2 SVGIG, per germline (reference sequence). The CDR3 covers 14 residues. The CDR3 nucleotides read TGTGCCTGGGACACAGGGGCCAGCAATCAGCCCCAGCATTTT. It translates to CAWDTGASNQPQHF.

The chain carries TRBV7-9 and TRBJ2-7; D is ambiguous. Deletions cut 1 base from V and 1 base from J, with 8 bases between. Germline CDR1 and CDR2: SEHNR and FQNEAQ (reference sequence). The CDR3 extends over 14 amino acids. The CDR3 bases are TGTGCCAGCAGCTTAGTAGTCAGGTCCTACGAGCAGTACTTC. This codes for CASSLVVRSYEQYF. Using reference TRBV7-9 and TRBJ2-7 for the parts outside the CDR3, the full variable domain is DTGVSQNPRHKITKRGQNVTFRCDPISEHNRLYWYRQTLGQGPEFLTYFQNEAQLEKSRLLSDRFSAERPKGSFSTLEIQRTEQGDSAMYLCASSLVVRSYEQYFGPGTRLTVT.